This entry concerns a single T cell receptor beta chain. This clone came up once. What antigen it recognizes has not been identified. One base away there is no much larger clone; base qualities are not given. This sample is drawn from a study of cytomegalovirus exposure and HLA in healthy donors (dated by TCRdb to the late 2010s). Context from the whole study: In an earlier analysis of approximately 500 of the donors, 276 Gb of sequence data and approximately 100 million unique TCR beta sequences from roughly 180 million T cells were reported. Both class I and class II loci were covered by HLA typing, at four-digit resolution. A later genetic analysis used genome-wide SNP genotypes for about three fifths of the 666 donors, treating that subset as a discovery cohort. In an earlier analysis of roughly 600 of the donors, high-throughput TCR beta sequencing was used to judge whether each TCR beta V gene segment behaved as functional or pseudogenic. All discovery cohort repertoires had been generated on a single sequencing platform. About five DR-DQ haplotypes were treated as single units for association and clustering because of strong linkage in the cohort. To study patterns of TCR occurrence, a later analysis re-analyzed previously published TCR beta repertoires from around 700 donors and added high-resolution HLA genotyping. The number of typed donors differed by locus: about 629-630 for A, B, C, DRB1 and DQB1; 522 for DQA1; 606 for DPA1; and some 430 for DPB1. The genetic ancestry cluster associated with self-reported Caucasian donors included around 76% of the 398 genotyped donors. In addition to the first cohort of around 670 subjects, a separate validation cohort of about 120 different subjects was used. An early release covering about 600 HLA-typed donors comprised about 290 gigabases of sequencing data and around 86 million unique TCR sequences. The aim of the study was to test whether cataloging public T cell receptors could identify signatures of past pathogen exposure. Rather than using new phenotypic data, the later analysis identified candidate immune exposures from TCR beta sequences and from how often those sequences occurred across donors. The study profiled the T cell repertoires of 500 to 800 subjects by immunosequencing and related them to cytomegalovirus serostatus. To predict cytomegalovirus infection status, the study combined high-throughput TCR immunosequencing, statistical association of individual TCRs with disease status, and machine learning. Donor age, sex, ethnicity and CMV serostatus were collected together with the repertoire data. Among 300 to 500 genotyped donors of the cohort, an average of about 220,000 unique TCR beta nucleotide sequences was sequenced per donor, of which 15% to 20% were non-productive. What the authors observed across the whole study: A later analysis found that most CMV-associated TCR beta chains appeared HLA-restricted, with HLA associations seemingly driven largely by CMV exposure. Because HLA typing was missing for some donors at each locus, association tests included only the typed subset. A later analysis reported that several top co-occurrence clusters appeared linked to parvovirus B19, influenza, CMV and Epstein-Barr virus. Linkage disequilibrium might explain the correlated functional status among segregating V segments, but an unknown experimental factor could not be excluded. A further reported finding was that TCR beta sequences accurately predicted the HLA-A and HLA-B alleles for most subjects in the first cohort. Because counts were too low, seventeen rarely observed V segments, including chromosome 9 orphons, were excluded from the earlier analysis of fewer than 650 of the donors. Some IMGT-functional V segments, including TRBV6-2 and TRBV6-3, could not be told apart with the 87-base-pair reads, so those segments were excluded. A later genetic analysis associated a missense DCLRE1C variant with V-gene and J-gene trimming of TCR beta chains, and an independent cohort replicated the association. When HLA alleles, especially DR and DQ, strongly co-occurred, TCR associations were difficult to assign to individual alleles. Broadly in line with IMGT annotations, most TCR beta V segments showed up in productive rearrangements about 90% or about 30% of the time in an earlier analysis of under 700 of the donors. This cohort had only TCR beta chains sequenced, and the lack of alpha or paired-chain data limited which features could be detected. For the cohort, immune exposure information was limited to CMV serostatus. Presence/absence analyses assumed roughly uniform sequencing depth across donors, an assumption that may not hold. Most TCR sequences were observed very rarely across donors, whereas some public TCRs were present in many individuals. The study gave a list of 150 to 200 TCR beta chains associated with cytomegalovirus. A few of the identified cytomegalovirus-associated TCR beta chains were confirmed in vitro to be specific for cytomegalovirus antigens. The sequencing pipeline was judged likely to have produced a cluster of highly shared sequence variants as a technical artifact. Cytomegalovirus status was reported to be diagnosed by the classifier with high specificity and sensitivity in both the original and validation cohorts. According to a later genetic analysis, donors in an Asian-associated ancestry cluster had fewer N-insertions in productive TCRs than the approximately 630-donor mean. According to the authors, the approach could potentially be generalized to other disease states and immunological phenotypes. Specific HLA alleles were associated with 16,951 TCR beta sequences at a false discovery rate of 0.05 in a later analysis. A later analysis found that HLA-associated TCR beta chains were more clonally expanded and had lower generation probabilities than equally common non-associated chains. In a later analysis, the rate of TCR association differed among HLA loci, with DRB1 alleles having the most associated TCRs and HLA-C alleles having the fewest.

The CDR3 covers 11 residues, taking in both the cysteine and the phenylalanine. CDR3 DNA is the only sequence kept; it has 33 bases, read in frame from the first base. The germline V gene yields SNHLY for CDR1 and FYNNEI for CDR2. V is reduced by 5 bases and J by 2 bases, leaving a spacing of 3 bases between them. The cohort comprised fewer than 750 healthy bone marrow donors. At the time of sampling, all cohort members were nominally healthy, though unrecorded immune exposures were likely present. The donor tested CMV seropositive, placing the donor among the 310 or so seropositive members of the cohort. Each donor provided a peripheral blood sample, and peripheral blood mononuclear cells were used for TCR beta sequencing. Genomic DNA extraction from the blood cell samples was performed with the Qiagen DNeasy Blood Extraction Kit. Preparation of the library involved the immunoSEQ multiplex PCR assay. For the multiplex PCR, a mixture combining 60 forward primers for TCR Vbeta segments and 13 reverse primers for TCR Jbeta segments was used. The CDR3 region of rearranged TCR beta genes was amplified from genomic DNA by a multiplex PCR assay. On the Illumina HiSeq System, the amplified TCR beta libraries were sequenced as 87-base-pair reads. In the source study's methods: A later analysis counted approximately 74 million unique TCR beta chains across the 600 to 850 repertoires, and 9.5 million to 11 million of these chains were shared by at least two donors. A nearest-neighbor algorithm error-corrected the raw reads and collapsed the reads into unique sequences, merging closely related sequences to remove PCR and sequencing errors. CDR3 sequences were aligned to IMGT reference sequences to assign V, D and J gene segments. Each retained sequence needed at least a six-nucleotide match to both a V gene segment and a J gene segment. A rearrangement was called productive if the CDR3 had no stop codons and remained in frame with V and J, and every other rearrangement was called non-productive. CDR3 was defined by IMGT convention, running from the second conserved V-encoded cysteine to the conserved J-encoded phenylalanine. Sequences without an unambiguous match to a single V gene segment were excluded from the earlier analysis of almost 600 of the donors. In an earlier analysis of approximately 500 of the donors, a V segment was called functional when productive rearrangements were above 56.7%, and segregating when the standard deviation between donors exceeded 5%. A statistical classification framework was developed to diagnose cytomegalovirus status using the catalog of TCR beta chain sequences. V and J gene assignment, in a later analysis, came from comparing TCR nucleotide sequences with IMGT/GENE-DB human TR gene sequences. A later analysis assigned CDR3 sequences and most-parsimonious VDJ recombination scenarios with the TCRdist pipeline. In a later analysis, each TCR beta chain was defined by its CDR3 amino acid sequence together with its V-gene family, and reads lacking a unique V-gene family were excluded. In a later analysis, approximately 640 highly shared, low-generation-probability nucleotide sequences were removed to address suspected cross-contamination and a sequencing artifact. A later analysis calculated a clonal expansion index for each public chain from normalized within-repertoire ranks of inferred template counts. Generation probabilities in a later analysis came from a VDJ recombination model fitted to out-of-frame rearrangements, and those results were checked against IGoR. In a later analysis, hypergeometric tests were used to score TCR-TCR, TCR-HLA and TCR-CMV co-occurrence, with a repertoire-size bias correction applied to TCR pairs. To estimate false discovery rates, a later analysis permuted the HLA or CMV assignments 20 times. A later analysis grouped co-occurring TCRs with DBSCAN, adding TCRdist sequence similarity when clustering within HLA-allele-positive subsets. For co-occurrence clustering, repertoires with fewer than 30,000 or more than 120,000 public chains were excluded, along with four or five repertoires with anomalous nucleotide sharing. Drawn from immuneACCESS, this table holds only the in-frame rearrangements with V and J called that TCRdb kept. Clones are partly lost; checked studies trace under half to an unresolved V gene and leave the rest unexplained. V and J calls plus clone size are reproduced from that table; the DNA served to infer D and trimming. The sample data list 170,000 or so clones, and 77% of these were observed just once. Jointly, the top ten make up about 1.5% of the sample.

The chain uses TRBV2 and TRBJ2-5; the D gene lacks a confident call. Sequencing was performed on PBMCs. The receptor comes from a woman aged 25 to 39 in good health and CMV-seropositive. The nucleotide sequence is TGTGCCAGCAGTCCACAAGAGACCCAGTACTTC. It encodes CASSPQETQYF.